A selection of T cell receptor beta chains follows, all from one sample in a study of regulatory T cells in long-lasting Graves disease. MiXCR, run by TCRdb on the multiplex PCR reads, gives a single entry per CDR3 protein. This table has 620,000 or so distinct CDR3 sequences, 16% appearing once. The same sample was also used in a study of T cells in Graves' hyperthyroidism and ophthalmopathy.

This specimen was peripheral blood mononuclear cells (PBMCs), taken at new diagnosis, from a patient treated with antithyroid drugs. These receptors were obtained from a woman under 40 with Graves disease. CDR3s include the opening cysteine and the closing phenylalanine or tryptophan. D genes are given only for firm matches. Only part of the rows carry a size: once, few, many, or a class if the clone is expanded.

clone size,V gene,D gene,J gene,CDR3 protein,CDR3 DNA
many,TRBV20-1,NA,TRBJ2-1,CSATSYGTQTLSSYNEQFF,TGCAGTGCTACTTCTTACGGGACGCAGACACTCAGCTCCTACAATGAGCAGTTCTTC
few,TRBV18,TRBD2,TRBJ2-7,CASSPGAVAGLNEQYF,TGTGCCAGCTCGCCAGGGGCGGTAGCGGGATTAAACGAGCAGTACTTC
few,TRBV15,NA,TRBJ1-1,CATSRDRQTSHAFF,TGTGCCACCAGCAGAGACCGACAGACAAGTCACGCTTTCTTT
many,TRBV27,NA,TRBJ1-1,CASRLFGSGTEAFF,TGTGCCAGCCGTTTGTTCGGCTCGGGTACTGAAGCTTTCTTT
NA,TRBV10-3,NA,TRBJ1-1,CAISESGRGNTEAFF,TGTGCCATCAGTGAGTCGGGCAGGGGGAACACTGAAGCTTTCTTT
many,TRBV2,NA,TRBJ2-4,CASTGDIHIQYF,TGTGCCAGCACAGGTGACATCCACATTCAGTACTTC
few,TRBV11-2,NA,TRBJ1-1,CASSLPGSLTRAFF,TGTGCCAGCAGCTTACCTGGGAGTCTTACGAGGGCTTTCTTT
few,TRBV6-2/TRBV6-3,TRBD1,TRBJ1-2,CASSVTRQTGLAYGYTF,TGTGCCAGCAGTGTCACCCGTCAGACAGGGCTGGCCTATGGCTACACCTTC
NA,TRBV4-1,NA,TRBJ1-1,CASSHRGGAGTEAFF,TGCGCCAGCAGCCACCGGGGGGGGGCCGGAACTGAAGCTTTCTTT
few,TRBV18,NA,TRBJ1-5,CASSPLDSGNQPQHF,TGTGCCAGCTCACCTCTGGACAGTGGCAATCAGCCCCAGCATTTT
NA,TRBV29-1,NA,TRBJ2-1,CSVEPVLSSYNEQFF,TGCAGCGTTGAACCGGTCCTTAGCTCCTACAATGAGCAGTTCTTC
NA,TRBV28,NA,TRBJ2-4,CASSLSQRAKNIQYF,TGTGCCAGCAGTTTATCCCAGAGGGCCAAAAACATTCAGTACTTC
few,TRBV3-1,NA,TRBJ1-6,CASSQDFAGRSYNSPLHF,TGTGCCAGCAGCCAAGATTTCGCGGGGCGCTCCTATAATTCACCCCTCCACTTT
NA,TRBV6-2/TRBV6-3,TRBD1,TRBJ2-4,CASSEGQGVLAKNIQYF,TGTGCCAGCAGTGAAGGGCAGGGGGTTCTAGCCAAAAACATTCAGTACTTC
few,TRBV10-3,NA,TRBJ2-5,CAISEDSLSQETQYF,TGTGCCATCAGTGAGGACAGTCTCTCTCAAGAGACCCAGTACTTC
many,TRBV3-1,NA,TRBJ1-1,CASSQPFRGGGTEAFF,TGTGCCAGCAGCCAACCCTTCCGGGGAGGTGGCACTGAAGCTTTCTTT
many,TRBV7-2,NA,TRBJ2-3,CASSLAAGSNTDTQYF,TGTGCCAGCAGCTTAGCGGCAGGATCGAACACAGATACGCAGTATTTT
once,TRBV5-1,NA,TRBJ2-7,CASSLARSAYEQYF,TGCGCCAGCAGCTTGGCCCGTTCCGCGTACGAGCAGTACTTC
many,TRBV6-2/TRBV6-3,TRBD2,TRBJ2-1,CASSYRDGRNEQFF,TGTGCCAGCAGTTACCGGGACGGGAGGAATGAGCAGTTCTTC
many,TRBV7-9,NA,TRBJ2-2,CASSRLGAAQNTGELFF,TGTGCCAGCAGTAGACTAGGGGCGGCCCAAAACACCGGGGAGCTGTTTTTT
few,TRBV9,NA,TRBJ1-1,CASSSQTMNTEAFF,TGTGCCAGCAGTTCGCAGACAATGAACACTGAAGCTTTCTTT
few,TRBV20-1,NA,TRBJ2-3,CSGTRELHTDTQYF,TGCAGTGGGACCCGGGAGCTTCACACAGATACGCAGTATTTT
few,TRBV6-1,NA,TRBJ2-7,CASLRGITYEQYF,TGTGCCAGCCTCAGGGGAATTACCTACGAGCAGTACTTC
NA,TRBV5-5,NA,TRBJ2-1,CASSLNYYNEQFF,TGTGCCAGCAGCTTGAATTACTACAATGAGCAGTTCTTC
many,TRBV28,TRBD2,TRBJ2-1,CASNPPTGREGQAEQFF,TGTGCCAGCAACCCTCCAACCGGGCGGGAGGGCCAAGCTGAGCAGTTCTTC
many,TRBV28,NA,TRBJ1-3,CATNLRGTGNTIYF,TGTGCCACCAACCTTCGGGGTACTGGAAACACCATATATTTT
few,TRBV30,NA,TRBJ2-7,CAWSFGAEQYF,TGTGCCTGGAGCTTTGGCGCCGAGCAGTACTTC
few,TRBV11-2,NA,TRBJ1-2,CASSLEETSYTF,TGTGCCAGCAGCTTAGAGGAGACCAGCTACACCTTC
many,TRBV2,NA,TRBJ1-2,CASSGQTGYYTF,TGTGCCAGCAGTGGACAAACAGGGTACTACACCTTC
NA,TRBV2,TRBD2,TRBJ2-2,CATVQGLARVAGELFF,TGTGCCACTGTTCAGGGACTAGCCCGGGTTGCCGGGGAGCTGTTTTTT
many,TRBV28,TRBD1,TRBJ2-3,CASSGGTEKWYSTDTQYF,TGTGCCAGCAGTGGTGGGACAGAAAAATGGTATAGCACAGATACGCAGTATTTT
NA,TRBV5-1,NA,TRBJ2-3,CASSVDSGTDTQYF,TGCGCCAGCAGCGTAGACAGTGGAACAGATACGCAGTATTTT
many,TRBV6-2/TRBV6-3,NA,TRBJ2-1,CASSYRGYEQFF,TGTGCCAGCAGTTACAGGGGCTATGAGCAGTTCTTC
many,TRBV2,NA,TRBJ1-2,CVWAGEDYGYTF,TGTGTCTGGGCAGGGGAGGACTATGGCTACACCTTC
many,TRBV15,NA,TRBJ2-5,CATSSRRDLQETQYF,TGTGCCACCAGCAGTAGAAGGGATTTACAAGAGACCCAGTACTTC
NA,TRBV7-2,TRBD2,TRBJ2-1,CASSFTGTRAYNEQFF,TGTGCCAGCAGTTTTACCGGGACTAGGGCCTACAATGAGCAGTTCTTC
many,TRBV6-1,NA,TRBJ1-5,CASRGGSLDQPQHF,TGTGCCAGCAGGGGGGGGTCGTTGGATCAGCCCCAGCATTTT
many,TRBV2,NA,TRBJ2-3,CASSDEGRRSTDTQYF,TGTGCCAGCAGTGACGAGGGGAGGAGGAGCACAGATACGCAGTATTTT
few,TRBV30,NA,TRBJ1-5,CAWSEETRQPQHF,TGTGCCTGGAGCGAAGAAACGAGGCAGCCCCAGCATTTT
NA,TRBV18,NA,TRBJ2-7,CASSPLLGRDEQYF,TGTGCCAGCTCACCACTGCTAGGCCGCGACGAGCAGTACTTC
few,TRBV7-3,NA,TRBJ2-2,CASSLSEGGGTGELFF,TGTGCCAGCAGCTTATCTGAGGGAGGAGGGACCGGGGAGCTGTTTTTT
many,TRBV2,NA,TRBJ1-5,CASSLEFYSNQPQHF,TGTGCCAGCAGCCTCGAATTCTATAGCAATCAGCCCCAGCATTTT
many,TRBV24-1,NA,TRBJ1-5,CATSDIGPNQPQHF,TGTGCCACCAGTGACATTGGACCCAATCAGCCCCAGCATTTT
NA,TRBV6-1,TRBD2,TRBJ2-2,CASSPLAGVNTGELFF,TGTGCCAGCAGCCCCCTAGCGGGGGTTAACACCGGGGAGCTGTTTTTT
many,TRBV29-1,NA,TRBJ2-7,CSATAGEQYF,TGCAGCGCCACAGCGGGCGAGCAGTACTTC
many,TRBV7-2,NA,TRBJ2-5,CASSPPAGGKETQYF,TGTGCCAGCAGCCCCCCTGCAGGAGGAAAAGAGACCCAGTACTTC
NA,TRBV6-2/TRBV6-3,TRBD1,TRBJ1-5,CASSHRDSLLSQPQHF,TGTGCCAGCAGTCACCGGGACAGTCTGCTTAGTCAGCCCCAGCATTTT
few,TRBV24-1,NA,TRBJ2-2,CATSEGGRQVAGELFF,TGTGCCACCAGTGAGGGGGGTAGGCAGGTCGCCGGGGAGCTGTTTTTT
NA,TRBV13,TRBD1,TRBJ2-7,CASSRTGGSWEQYF,TGTGCCAGCAGCCGCACAGGGGGCTCTTGGGAGCAGTACTTC
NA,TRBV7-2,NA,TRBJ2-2,CASSPEAANTGELFF,TGTGCCAGCAGCCCCGAGGCTGCGAACACCGGGGAGCTGTTTTTT
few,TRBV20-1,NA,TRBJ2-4,CSARIGLGKNIQYF,TGCAGTGCTCGTATTGGGCTGGGCAAAAACATTCAGTACTTC
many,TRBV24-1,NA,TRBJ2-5,CATSDSVETQYF,TGTGCCACCAGTGATTCCGTAGAGACCCAGTACTTC
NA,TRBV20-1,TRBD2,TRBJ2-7,CSASWLADPREQYF,TGCAGTGCTAGTTGGCTAGCGGACCCGCGGGAGCAGTACTTC
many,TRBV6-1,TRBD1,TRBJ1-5,CASGGTGVNQPQHF,TGTGCCAGCGGTGGGACAGGGGTCAATCAGCCCCAGCATTTT
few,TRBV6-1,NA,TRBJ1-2,CASSEDPVVGYTF,TGTGCCAGCAGTGAAGACCCGGTCGTTGGCTACACCTTC
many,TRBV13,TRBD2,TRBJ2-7,CASSPSGSVYEQYF,TGTGCCAGCAGCCCGAGCGGGAGCGTGTACGAGCAGTACTTC